This T cell receptor beta chain is from a study of CD8 T cells in ankylosing spondylitis. This clonotype came up many times. Its antigen is as yet unknown. MiXCR, applied by TCRdb to the 5' RACE reads, yields one record per CDR3 protein. The repertoire has some 54,000 distinct CDR3 sequences, about 7% of them found once; the top ten carry over 7%. Study-wide findings and caveats: Earlier studies detected some motif variants in reactive arthritis synovial fluid and blood.

The sample taken for sequencing was blood, either unsorted or a sorted T cell fraction (not recorded which). This receptor was taken from a female donor with ankylosing spondylitis or in good health (not recorded which).

CDR3 in DNA: TGCAGTGCTAGAGACCATACTAGCGGGGGGCGCCGAACTAATGAGCAGTTCTTC. Amino acid sequence: CSARDHTSGGRRTNEQFF. The chain combines TRBV20-1 with TRBJ2-1; 12 bases map to TRBD2. The CDR3 length is 18 residues. V lost 0 bases, J lost 7 bases, and 13 bases stayed unmatched. CDR1 is DFQATT and CDR2 is SNEGSKA in the germline V gene (reference sequence).